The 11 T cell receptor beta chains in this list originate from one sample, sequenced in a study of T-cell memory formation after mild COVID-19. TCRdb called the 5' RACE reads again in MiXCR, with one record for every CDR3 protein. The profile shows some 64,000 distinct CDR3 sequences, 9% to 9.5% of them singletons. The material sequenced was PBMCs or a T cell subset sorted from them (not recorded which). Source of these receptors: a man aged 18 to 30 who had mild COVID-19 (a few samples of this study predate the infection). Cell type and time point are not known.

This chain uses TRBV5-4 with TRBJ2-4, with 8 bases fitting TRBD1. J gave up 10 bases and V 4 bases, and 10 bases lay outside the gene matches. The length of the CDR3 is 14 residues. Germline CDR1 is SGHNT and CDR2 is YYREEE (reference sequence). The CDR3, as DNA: TGTGCCAGCAGCAGACAGGGGAAAGTAGGGATTCAGTACTTC. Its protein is CASSRQGKVGIQYF.

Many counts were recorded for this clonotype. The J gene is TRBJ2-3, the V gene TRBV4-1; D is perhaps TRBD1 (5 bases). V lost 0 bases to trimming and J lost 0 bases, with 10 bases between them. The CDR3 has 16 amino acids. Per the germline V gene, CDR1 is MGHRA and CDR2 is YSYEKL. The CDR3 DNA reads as TGCGCCAGCAGCCAAGAGGGGCTCCCTAGCACAGATACGCAGTATTTT. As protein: CASSQEGLPSTDTQYF.

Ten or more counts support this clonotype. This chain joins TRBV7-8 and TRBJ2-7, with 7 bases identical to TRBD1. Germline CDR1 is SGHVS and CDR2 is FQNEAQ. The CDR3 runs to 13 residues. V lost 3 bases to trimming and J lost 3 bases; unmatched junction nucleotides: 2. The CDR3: CASSFRQGYEQYV. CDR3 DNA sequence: TGTGCCAGCAGCTTTAGACAGGGCTACGAGCAGTACGTC.

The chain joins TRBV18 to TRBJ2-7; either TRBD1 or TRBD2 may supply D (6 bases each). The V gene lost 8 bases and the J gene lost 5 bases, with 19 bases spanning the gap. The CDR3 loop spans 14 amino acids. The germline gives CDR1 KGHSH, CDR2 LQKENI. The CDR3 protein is CASGQQGGLDEQYF. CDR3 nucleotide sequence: TGTGCCAGCGGACAACAGGGAGGTTTAGACGAGCAGTACTTC.

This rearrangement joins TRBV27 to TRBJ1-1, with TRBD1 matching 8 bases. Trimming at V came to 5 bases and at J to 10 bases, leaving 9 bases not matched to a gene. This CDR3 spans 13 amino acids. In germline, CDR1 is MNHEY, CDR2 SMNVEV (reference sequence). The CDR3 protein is CASSPQDREGAFF. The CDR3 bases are TGTGCCAGCAGTCCTCAGGACAGGGAGGGAGCTTTCTTT.

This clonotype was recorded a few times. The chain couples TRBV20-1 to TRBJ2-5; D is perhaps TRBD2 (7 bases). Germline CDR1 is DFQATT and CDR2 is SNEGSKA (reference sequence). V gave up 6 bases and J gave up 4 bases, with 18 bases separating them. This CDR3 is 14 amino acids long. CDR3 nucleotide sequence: TGCAGTGCACGACGGACTAGGGGGTCAGAGACCCAGTACTTC. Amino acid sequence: CSARRTRGSETQYF.

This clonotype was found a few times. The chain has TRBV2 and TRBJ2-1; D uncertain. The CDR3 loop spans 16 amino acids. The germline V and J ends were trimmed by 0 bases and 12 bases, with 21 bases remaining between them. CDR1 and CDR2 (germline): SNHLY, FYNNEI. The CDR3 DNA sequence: TGTGCCAGCAGTGAAGCGGCCCAAACCCGCAAGTTGGGGCAGTTCTTC. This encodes CASSEAAQTRKLGQFF.

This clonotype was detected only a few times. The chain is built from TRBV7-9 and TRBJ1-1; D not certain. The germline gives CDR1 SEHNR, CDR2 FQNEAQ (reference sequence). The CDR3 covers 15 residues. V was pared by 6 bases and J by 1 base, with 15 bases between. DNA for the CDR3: TGTGCCAGCAGGCTAGGTTCCGTCGGGAACACTGAAGCTTTCTTT. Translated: CASRLGSVGNTEAFF.

The CDR3 reads CASRAGNWETQYF. The CDR3 DNA reads TGTGCCAGCAGGGCGGGAAATTGGGAGACCCAGTACTTC. This sequence joins TRBV7-2 and TRBJ2-5; possibly TRBD2 for D (6 bases). Per germline, CDR1 SGHTA and CDR2 FQGNSA. V lost 6 bases and J lost 5, with 13 bases in between. The CDR3 loop spans 13 amino acids.

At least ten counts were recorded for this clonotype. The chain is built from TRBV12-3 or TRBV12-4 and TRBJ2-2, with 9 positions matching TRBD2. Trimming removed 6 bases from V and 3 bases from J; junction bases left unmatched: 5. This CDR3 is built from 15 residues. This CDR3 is CASRARLADTGELFF. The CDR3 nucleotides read TGTGCCAGCAGGGCCAGACTAGCGGACACCGGGGAGCTGTTTTTT.

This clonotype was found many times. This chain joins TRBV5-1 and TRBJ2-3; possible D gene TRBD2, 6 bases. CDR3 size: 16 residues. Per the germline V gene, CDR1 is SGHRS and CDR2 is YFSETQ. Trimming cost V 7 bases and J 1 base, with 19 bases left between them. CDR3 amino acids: CASSPVGRGRTDTQYF. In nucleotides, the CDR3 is TGCGCCAGCTCGCCCGTCGGGCGGGGACGCACAGATACGCAGTATTTT.